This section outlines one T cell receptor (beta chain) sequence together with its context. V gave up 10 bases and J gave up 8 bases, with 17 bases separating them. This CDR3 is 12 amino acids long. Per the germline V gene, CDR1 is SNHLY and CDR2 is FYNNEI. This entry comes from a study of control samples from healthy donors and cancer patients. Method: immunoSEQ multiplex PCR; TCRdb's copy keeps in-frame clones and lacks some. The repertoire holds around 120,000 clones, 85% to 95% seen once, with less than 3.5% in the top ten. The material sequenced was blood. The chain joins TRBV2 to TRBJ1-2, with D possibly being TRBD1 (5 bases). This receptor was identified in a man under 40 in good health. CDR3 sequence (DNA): TGTGCCACCACCATTCCAGGGAAGGGCTACACCTTC. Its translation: CATTIPGKGYTF. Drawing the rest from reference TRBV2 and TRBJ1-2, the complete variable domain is EPEVTQTPSHQVTQMGQEVILRCVPISNHLYFYWYRQILGQKVEFLVSFYNNEISEKSEIFDDQFSVERPDGSNFTLKIRSTKLEDSAMYFCATTIPGKGYTFGSGTRLTVV.